The 16 T cell receptor beta chains listed next were all sequenced from one sample in a study of beta chain features in type 1 diabetes. The investigators reverse transcribed all of the isolated RNA, so they sequenced expressed TCRB transcripts. Sequencing was performed with immunoSEQ multiplex PCR; in TCRdb, only in-frame clones are kept and a portion is missing. The repertoire holds under 950,000 clones, with 17% as singletons. Sequencing was performed on naive CD4+ T cells from blood. The receptors were sampled from a woman aged 18-29 years in good health.

V gene TRBV9 combines with J gene TRBJ2-6; no clear D. Trimming removed 2 bases from V and 3 bases from J, with 9 bases in between. Looked up from germline, CDR1 is SGDLS and CDR2 is YYNGEE. The CDR3 sequence is 15 residues long. CDR3 nucleotide sequence: TGTGCCAGCAGCGTTCCCCAAGGTGGGGCCAACGTCCTGACTTTC. It is translated as CASSVPQGGANVLTF.

This chain links TRBV18 with TRBJ1-2; D perhaps matches TRBD1 (6 bases). Trimming stripped 3 bases from V and 3 bases from J, with 11 bases between. The CDR3 is 14 residues long. Germline values: CDR1 KGHSH, CDR2 LQKENI. As DNA, the CDR3 is TGTGCCAGCTCACCGCGACAGGAGGACTATGGCTACACCTTC. Translated, it gives CASSPRQEDYGYTF.

This chain joins TRBV4-3 and TRBJ2-3, with 10 positions matching TRBD1. Trimming took 4 bases from V and 2 from J; bases not matched to a gene: 6. CDR3 length equals 16 residues. Germline CDR1 LGHNA, CDR2 YSLEER. Here the CDR3 reads CASSRGQGVFTDTQYF. Here the CDR3 DNA reads TGCGCCAGCAGCCGAGGACAGGGGGTCTTCACAGATACGCAGTATTTT.

The chain is built from TRBV9 and TRBJ2-3; TRBD2 agrees at 8 bases. The CDR3 loop spans 16 amino acids. Germline CDR1 and CDR2: SGDLS and YYNGEE. V trimming: 4 bases; J trimming: 5 bases; junction bases outside the gene matches: 12. The chain's CDR3 is CASSPRGGYPGDTQYF. DNA of the CDR3: TGTGCCAGCAGCCCCCGGGGGGGGTACCCGGGAGATACGCAGTATTTT.

Concerning this clone: Other DNA sequences from this sample encode an identical CDR3 as well. V is TRBV6-5 and J is TRBJ2-5; 10 bases are a match to TRBD1. The CDR3 has 15 residues. V dropped 6 bases and J dropped 1; count of bases not matched to a gene: 5. Germline V gene data show CDR1 as MNHEY and CDR2 as SVGAGI. The CDR3 nucleotides read TGTGCCAGCAGGCGACAGGGGGCTGGCCAAGAGACCCAGTACTTC. Its translation: CASRRQGAGQETQYF.

This clone has more than one count but fewer than ten. The chain is built from TRBV28 and TRBJ2-3, with TRBD1 identical over 7 bases. The CDR3 extends over 15 amino acids. The V gene's germline CDR1 is MDHEN and CDR2 SYDVKM. V trimming: 10 bases; J trimming: 2 bases; junction bases outside the gene matches: 12. The CDR3 protein is CATIGQVSYTDTQYF. The DNA for the CDR3 is TGTGCCACCATTGGACAGGTTTCATACACAGATACGCAGTATTTT. Full variable domain (missing parts from reference TRBV28 and TRBJ2-3): DVKVTQSSRYLVKRTGEKVFLECVQDMDHENMFWYRQDPGLGLRLIYFSYDVKMKEKGDIPEGYSVSREKKERFSLILESASTNQTSMYLCATIGQVSYTDTQYFGPGTRLTVL.

Only a few counts were recorded for this clone. The chain joins TRBV27 to TRBJ1-5, with D perhaps TRBD1 (6 bases). Trimming took off 5 bases at V and 1 base at J, with 12 bases between the two ends. This CDR3 has 15 amino acids. Germline assignment: CDR1 MNHEY and CDR2 SMNVEV (reference sequence). CDR3: CASSRRQESNQPQHF. CDR3 nucleotides: TGTGCCAGCAGTCGAAGACAGGAGAGCAATCAGCCCCAGCATTTT.

The V gene is TRBV4-3, the J gene TRBJ2-7; TRBD2 agrees at 10 bases. Germline V gene sequence: CDR1 LGHNA, CDR2 YSLEER. The CDR3 sequence is 20 residues long. V lost 0 bases, J lost 1 base, and 15 bases stayed unmatched. CDR3 DNA sequence: TGCGCCAGCAGCCAAGATAGGCTCGGGGGGCTTAGCGGGAGGTCCTACGAGCAGTACTTC. Its translation: CASSQDRLGGLSGRSYEQYF.

The sample holds one count of this clone. The chain couples TRBV29-1 to TRBJ2-1, with 9 bases aligning to TRBD2. Trimming removed 5 bases from V and 12 bases from J; junction bases left unmatched: 26. This CDR3 spans 18 amino acids. Germline V gives CDR1 SQVTM, CDR2 ANQGSEA. The CDR3 DNA is TGCAGCGTTTTAGACCCCAGTTATGTGGCGGGAGGGCTGGATCCGCAGTTCTTC. Its protein is CSVLDPSYVAGGLDPQFF.

This clone was seen a handful of times. The rearrangement joins TRBV28 to TRBJ1-1; the match to TRBD1 covers 11 bases. Germline assignment: CDR1 MDHEN and CDR2 SYDVKM. CDR3 length equals 16 residues. V gave up 5 bases and J gave up 3 bases; unmatched junction bases: 8. The CDR3: CASSARLGQGDTEAFF. CDR3 nucleotide sequence: TGTGCCAGCAGTGCTCGTTTGGGACAGGGGGACACTGAAGCTTTCTTT. The whole variable domain, remainder taken from reference TRBV28 and TRBJ1-1, is DVKVTQSSRYLVKRTGEKVFLECVQDMDHENMFWYRQDPGLGLRLIYFSYDVKMKEKGDIPEGYSVSREKKERFSLILESASTNQTSMYLCASSARLGQGDTEAFFGQGTRLTVV.

The DNA for the CDR3 is TGTGCCAGCAGCCTACAGGGGGGAACAACTAATGAAAAACTGTTTTTT. Its protein is CASSLQGGTTNEKLFF. The chain recombines TRBV7-9 with TRBJ1-4, with 8 bases fitting TRBD1. The CDR3 consists of 16 residues. J gave up 0 bases and V 5 bases, and 5 bases lay outside the gene matches. Germline CDR1 SEHNR, CDR2 FQNEAQ (reference sequence).

There are a few counts of this clone. This chain uses TRBV5-1 with TRBJ1-1; D is undetermined. Germline lookup yields CDR1 SGHRS and CDR2 YFSETQ. Trimming stripped 4 bases from V and 1 base from J, with 11 bases between. The CDR3 loop spans 14 amino acids. CDR3 sequence reads: CASSDRPRNTEAFF. CDR3 sequence (DNA): TGCGCCAGCAGCGACCGACCCAGGAACACTGAAGCTTTCTTT.

The rearrangement joins TRBV11-2 to TRBJ2-3; possible D gene TRBD1, 6 bases. Germline V gives CDR1 SGHAT, CDR2 FQNNGV. The CDR3 is made up of 14 amino acids. The V end was cut by 2 bases, the J end by 4 bases, with 10 bases between. The CDR3 bases are TGTGCCAGCAGCTTAATGTGGGGGCCAGATACGCAGTATTTT. Amino acid sequence: CASSLMWGPDTQYF.

The rearrangement links TRBV4-3 to TRBJ1-6; 9 bases are shared with TRBD1. Germline values: CDR1 LGHNA, CDR2 YSLEER. J lost 8 bases, V lost 4 bases, and 9 bases had no gene match. The CDR3 runs to 16 residues. As DNA, the CDR3 is TGCGCCAGCAGCCGAGATAGGGACAGGGTCTATTCACCCCTCCACTTT. It encodes CASSRDRDRVYSPLHF.

This sequence joins TRBV6-1 and TRBJ1-3; tentatively, D is TRBD1 (6 bases). V was pared by 3 bases and J by 3 bases, with 15 bases between. The CDR3 is 16 residues long. The germline V gene encodes CDR1 MNHNS and CDR2 SASEGT. The CDR3 nucleotides are TGTGCCAGCAGTGACACTGGGGGGGCCAGTGGAAACACCATATATTTT. As protein: CASSDTGGASGNTIYF.

In its sample, this clone was seen a few times. The V gene is TRBV5-4, the J gene TRBJ2-7; D gene uncertain. CDR1 and CDR2 (germline): SGHNT, YYREEE (reference sequence). Trimming took 0 bases from V and 5 from J, leaving 12 bases between them. The CDR3 spans 14 residues. The CDR3 region has the DNA TGTGCCAGCAGCTTGGGCTTGTCTCCCAACGAGCAGTACTTC. Its translation: CASSLGLSPNEQYF.